These 5 T cell receptor beta chains share one sample of origin, sequenced in a study of STAT5B mutations in CD4+ large granular lymphocyte leukemia. The method was immunoSEQ multiplex PCR; TCRdb's version includes in-frame clones alone and lacks a portion of them. The data show about 40,000 clones, roughly 84% seen once. The sequenced material came from CD4+ T cells from blood buffy coats. All receptors derive from a human donor in good health.

The V call is TRBV30, the J call TRBJ2-5, with no clear D. The CDR3 loop spans 12 amino acids. The V end lost 2 bases, the J end lost 2 bases, and 6 bases lay between the germline ends. Germline values: CDR1 GTSNPN, CDR2 SVGIG (reference sequence). CDR3 nucleotide sequence: TGTGCCTGGAGTAGAGTTCAAGAGACCCAGTACTTC. This translates into CAWSRVQETQYF.

This rearrangement joins TRBV5-4 to TRBJ2-1; 8 positions agree with TRBD2. The CDR3 is made up of 17 amino acids. The junction had 13 bases not matched to a gene; V was cut back by 4 bases and J by 4 bases. Germline assignment: CDR1 SGHNT and CDR2 YYREEE (reference sequence). CDR3 in amino acids: CASSPRQGRGGYNEQFF. As DNA, the CDR3 is TGTGCCAGCAGCCCGCGCCAAGGACGGGGGGGTTACAATGAGCAGTTCTTC. Full variable domain (outside the CDR3, taken from reference TRBV5-4 and TRBJ2-1): ETGVTQSPTHLIKTRGQQVTLRCSSQSGHNTVSWYQQALGQGPQFIFQYYREEENGRGNFPPRFSGLQFPNYSSELNVNALELDDSALYLCASSPRQGRGGYNEQFFGPGTRLTVL.

This rearrangement joins TRBV14 to TRBJ2-1; 7 nucleotides align to TRBD2. V lost 4 bases and J lost 5; bases outside the gene matches: 26. Germline V gives CDR1 SGHDN, CDR2 FVKESK. The CDR3 has 21 residues. This CDR3 is CASSRFREGWDGLGADNEQFF. CDR3 bases: TGTGCCAGCAGCCGCTTCAGGGAGGGTTGGGACGGCCTCGGGGCGGACAATGAGCAGTTCTTC.

This rearrangement joins TRBV27 to TRBJ2-2, with D unclear. The length of the CDR3 is 14 residues. CDR1 and CDR2 from the germline V gene are MNHEY and SMNVEV (reference sequence). The V end was cut by 4 bases, the J end by 3 bases, with 9 bases between. The CDR3 loop is CASSSTIYTGELFF. The CDR3, as DNA: TGTGCCAGCAGTTCGACCATTTACACCGGGGAGCTGTTTTTT.

The chain joins TRBV2 to TRBJ2-7; possibly TRBD2 for D (6 bases). The V gene lost 3 bases and the J gene lost 6 bases, with 15 bases spanning the gap. The CDR3 extends over 14 amino acids. From germline, CDR1 is SNHLY and CDR2 FYNNEI. CDR3 sequence (DNA): TGTGCCAGCAGTGATTGGGCGGGAATTCGCGAGCAGTACTTC. This sequence encodes CASSDWAGIREQYF.